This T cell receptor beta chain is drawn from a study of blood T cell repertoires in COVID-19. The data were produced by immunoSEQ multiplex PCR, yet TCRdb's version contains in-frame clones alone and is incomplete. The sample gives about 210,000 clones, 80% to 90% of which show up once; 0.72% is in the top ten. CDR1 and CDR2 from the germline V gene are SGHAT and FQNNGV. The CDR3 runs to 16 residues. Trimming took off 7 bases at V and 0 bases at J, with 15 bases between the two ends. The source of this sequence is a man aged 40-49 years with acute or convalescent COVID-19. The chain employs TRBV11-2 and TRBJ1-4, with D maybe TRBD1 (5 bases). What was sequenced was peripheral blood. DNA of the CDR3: TGTGCCAGCACCCCTGGGGCGTTTGCAACTAATGAAAAACTGTTTTTT. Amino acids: CASTPGAFATNEKLFF.